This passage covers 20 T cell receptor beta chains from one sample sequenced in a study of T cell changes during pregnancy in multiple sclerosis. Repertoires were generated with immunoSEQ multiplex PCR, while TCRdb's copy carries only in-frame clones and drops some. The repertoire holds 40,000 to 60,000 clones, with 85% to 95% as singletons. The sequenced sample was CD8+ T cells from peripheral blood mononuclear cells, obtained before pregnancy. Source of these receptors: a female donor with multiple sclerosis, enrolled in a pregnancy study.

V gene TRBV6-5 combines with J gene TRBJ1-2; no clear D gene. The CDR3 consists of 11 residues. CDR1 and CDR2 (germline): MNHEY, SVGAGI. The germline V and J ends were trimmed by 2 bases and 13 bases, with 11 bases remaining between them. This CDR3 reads CASSYAAGSTF. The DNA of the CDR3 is TGTGCCAGCAGTTACGCAGCAGGAAGCACCTTC.

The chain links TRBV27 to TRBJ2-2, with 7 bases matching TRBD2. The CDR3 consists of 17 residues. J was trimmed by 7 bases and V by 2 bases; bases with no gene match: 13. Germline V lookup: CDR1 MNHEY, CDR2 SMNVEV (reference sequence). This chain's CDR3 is CASSLVGGSLVYGELFF. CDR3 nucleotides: TGTGCCAGCAGTTTAGTTGGCGGGAGTTTGGTATACGGGGAGCTGTTTTTT.

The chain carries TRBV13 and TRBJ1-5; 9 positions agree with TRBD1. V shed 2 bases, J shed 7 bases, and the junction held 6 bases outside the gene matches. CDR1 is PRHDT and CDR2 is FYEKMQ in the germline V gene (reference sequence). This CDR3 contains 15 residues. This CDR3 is CASSLRDRAIQPQHF. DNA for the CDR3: TGTGCCAGCAGCTTACGGGACAGGGCTATACAGCCCCAGCATTTT.

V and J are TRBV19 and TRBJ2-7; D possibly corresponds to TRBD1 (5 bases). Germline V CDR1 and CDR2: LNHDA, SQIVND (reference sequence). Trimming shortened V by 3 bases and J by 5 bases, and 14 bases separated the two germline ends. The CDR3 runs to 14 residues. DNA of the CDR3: TGTGCCAGTAGTATGATTGAGACAGATAACGAGCAGTACTTC. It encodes CASSMIETDNEQYF. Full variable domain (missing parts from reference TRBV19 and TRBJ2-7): DGGITQSPKYLFRKEGQNVTLSCEQNLNHDAMYWYRQDPGQGLRLIYYSQIVNDFQKGDIAEGYSVSREKKESFPLTVTSAQKNPTAFYLCASSMIETDNEQYFGPGTRLTVT.

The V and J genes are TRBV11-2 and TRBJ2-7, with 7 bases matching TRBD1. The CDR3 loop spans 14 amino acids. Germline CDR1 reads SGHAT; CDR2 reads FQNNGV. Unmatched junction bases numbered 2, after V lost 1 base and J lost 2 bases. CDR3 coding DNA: TGTGCCAGCAGCTTAGTGACAGGGACCTACGAGCAGTACTTC. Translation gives CASSLVTGTYEQYF.

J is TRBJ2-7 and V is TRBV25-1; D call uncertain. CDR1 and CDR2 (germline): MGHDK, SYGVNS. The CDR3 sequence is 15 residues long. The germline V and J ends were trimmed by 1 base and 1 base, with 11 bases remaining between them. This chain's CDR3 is CASSESNRPSYEQYF. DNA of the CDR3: TGTGCCAGCAGTGAATCCAACAGACCTTCCTACGAGCAGTACTTC.

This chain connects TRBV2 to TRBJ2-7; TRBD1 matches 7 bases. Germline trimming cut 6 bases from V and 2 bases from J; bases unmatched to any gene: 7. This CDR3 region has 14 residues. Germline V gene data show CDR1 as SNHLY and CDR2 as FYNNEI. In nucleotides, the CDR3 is TGTGCCAGCAGGTTTTCGGGACAGCCCTACGAGCAGTACTTC. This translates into CASRFSGQPYEQYF.

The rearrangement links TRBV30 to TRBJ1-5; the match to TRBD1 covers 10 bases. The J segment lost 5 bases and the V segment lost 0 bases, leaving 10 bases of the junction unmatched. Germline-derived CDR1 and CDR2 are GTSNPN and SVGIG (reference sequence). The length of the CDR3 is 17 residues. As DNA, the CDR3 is TGTGCCTGGAGTGTCCGCCGAACCGGGACAGGGGATCAGCCCCAGCATTTT. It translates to CAWSVRRTGTGDQPQHF.

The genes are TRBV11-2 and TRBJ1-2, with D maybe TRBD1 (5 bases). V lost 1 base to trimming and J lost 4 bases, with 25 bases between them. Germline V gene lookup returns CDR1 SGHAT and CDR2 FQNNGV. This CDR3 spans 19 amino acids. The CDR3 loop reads CASSLGLVRRGDFVYGYTF. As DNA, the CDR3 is TGTGCCAGCAGCTTAGGTTTAGTCCGGAGGGGAGACTTTGTCTATGGCTACACCTTC. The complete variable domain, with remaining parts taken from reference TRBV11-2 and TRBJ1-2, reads EAGVAQSPRYKIIEKRQSVAFWCNPISGHATLYWYQQILGQGPKLLIQFQNNGVVDDSQLPKDRFSAERLKGVDSTLKIQPAKLEDSAVYLCASSLGLVRRGDFVYGYTFGSGTRLTVV.

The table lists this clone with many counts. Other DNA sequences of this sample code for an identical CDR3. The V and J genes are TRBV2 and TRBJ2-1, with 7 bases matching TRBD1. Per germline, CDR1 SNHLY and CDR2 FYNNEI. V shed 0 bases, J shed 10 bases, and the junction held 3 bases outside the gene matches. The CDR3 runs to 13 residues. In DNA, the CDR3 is TGTGCCAGCAGTGAAGCAGGGGGCAGGGAGCAGTTCTTC. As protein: CASSEAGGREQFF. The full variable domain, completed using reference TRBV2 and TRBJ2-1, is EPEVTQTPSHQVTQMGQEVILRCVPISNHLYFYWYRQILGQKVEFLVSFYNNEISEKSEIFDDQFSVERPDGSNFTLKIRSTKLEDSAMYFCASSEAGGREQFFGPGTRLTVL.

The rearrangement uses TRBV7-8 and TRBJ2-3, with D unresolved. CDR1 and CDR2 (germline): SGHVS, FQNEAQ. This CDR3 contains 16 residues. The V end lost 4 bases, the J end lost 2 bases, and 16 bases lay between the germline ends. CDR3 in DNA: TGTGCCAGCAGCTCGTTTGACACCTCGATCACAGATACGCAGTATTTT. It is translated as CASSSFDTSITDTQYF.

The CDR3 loop is CASSIGAGRYNEQFF. For the CDR3, the DNA is TGTGCCAGTAGTATTGGTGCAGGCCGCTACAATGAGCAGTTCTTC. The chain couples TRBV19 to TRBJ2-1; D uncertain. Germline CDR1 reads LNHDA; CDR2 reads SQIVND (reference sequence). The CDR3 length is 15 residues. V shed 3 bases and J shed 3 bases, with 12 bases lying between them.

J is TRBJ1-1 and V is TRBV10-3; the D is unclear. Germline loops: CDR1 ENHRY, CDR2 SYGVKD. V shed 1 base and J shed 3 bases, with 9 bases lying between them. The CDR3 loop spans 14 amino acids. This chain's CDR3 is CAISEWAGDTEAFF. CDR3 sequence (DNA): TGTGCCATCAGTGAGTGGGCGGGCGACACTGAAGCTTTCTTT.

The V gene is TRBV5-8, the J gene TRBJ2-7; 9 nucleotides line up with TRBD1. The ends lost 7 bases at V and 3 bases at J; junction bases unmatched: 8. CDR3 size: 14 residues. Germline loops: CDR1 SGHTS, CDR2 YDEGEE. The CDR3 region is CASRYRDRDYEQYF. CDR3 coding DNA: TGTGCCAGCCGATACCGGGACAGGGACTACGAGCAGTACTTC.

The CDR3 coding sequence is TGTGCCTGGAGTCTCTTCACTGAAGCTTTCTTT. Its protein product is CAWSLFTEAFF. The V gene is TRBV30, the J gene TRBJ1-1, with no clear D. Germline CDR1 is GTSNPN and CDR2 is SVGIG (reference sequence). V lost 2 bases to trimming and J lost 4 bases, with 5 bases between them. The CDR3 loop spans 11 amino acids.

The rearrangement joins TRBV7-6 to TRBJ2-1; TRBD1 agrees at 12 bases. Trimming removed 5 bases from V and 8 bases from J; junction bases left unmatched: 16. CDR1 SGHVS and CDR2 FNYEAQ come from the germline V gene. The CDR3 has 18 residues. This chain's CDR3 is CASSRLWKGDRGLDEQFF. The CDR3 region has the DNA TGTGCCAGCAGCCGACTCTGGAAGGGGGACAGGGGGCTCGATGAGCAGTTCTTC.

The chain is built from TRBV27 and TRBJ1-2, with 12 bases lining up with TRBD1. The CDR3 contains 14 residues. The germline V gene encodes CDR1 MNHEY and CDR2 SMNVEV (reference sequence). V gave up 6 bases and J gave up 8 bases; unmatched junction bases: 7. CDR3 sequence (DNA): TGTGCCAGCAGCCGGGACAGGGGGCTGGAGGGCTACACCTTC. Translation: CASSRDRGLEGYTF.

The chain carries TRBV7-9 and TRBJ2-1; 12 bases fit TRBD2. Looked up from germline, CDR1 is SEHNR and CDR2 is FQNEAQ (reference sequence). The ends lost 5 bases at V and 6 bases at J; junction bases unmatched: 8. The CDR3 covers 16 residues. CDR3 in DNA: TGTGCCAGCAGCCCCAGGACTAGCGGGAACCGCAATGAGCAGTTCTTC. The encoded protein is CASSPRTSGNRNEQFF.

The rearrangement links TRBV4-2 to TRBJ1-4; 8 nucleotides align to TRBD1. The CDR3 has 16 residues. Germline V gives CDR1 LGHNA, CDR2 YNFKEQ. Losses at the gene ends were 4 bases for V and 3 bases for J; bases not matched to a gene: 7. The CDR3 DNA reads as TGTGCCAGCAGCCCCCTTTGGACAGGGTCTAATGAAAAACTGTTTTTT. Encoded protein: CASSPLWTGSNEKLFF.

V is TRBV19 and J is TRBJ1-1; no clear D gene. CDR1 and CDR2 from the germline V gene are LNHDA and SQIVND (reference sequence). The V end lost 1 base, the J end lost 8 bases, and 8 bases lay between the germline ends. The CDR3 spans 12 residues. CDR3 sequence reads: CASSIGRREAFF. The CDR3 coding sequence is TGTGCCAGTAGTATAGGGAGGCGGGAAGCTTTCTTT.